This T cell receptor beta chain was identified during a study of radiotherapy plus CTLA-4 blockade in lung cancer. Germline-derived CDR1 and CDR2 are SGHRS and YFSETQ. J was trimmed by 3 bases and V by 0 bases; bases with no gene match: 1. The length of the CDR3 is 15 residues. Sequencing was performed with immunoSEQ multiplex PCR; in TCRdb, only in-frame clones are kept and a portion is missing. The data hold roughly 98,000 clones, with around four fifths observed a single time. This sequence was found in a human donor with non-small cell lung cancer who had a partial response to radiotherapy plus ipilimumab. The chain joins TRBV5-1 to TRBJ2-2; 8 bases line up with TRBD1. Sequencing used peripheral blood, obtained from a patient treated with radiotherapy plus ipilimumab. This CDR3 is CASSLETGDTGELFF. Written as DNA, the CDR3 is TGCGCCAGCAGCTTGGAGACAGGGGACACCGGGGAGCTGTTTTTT. The whole variable domain, filled in from reference TRBV5-1 and TRBJ2-2, reads KAGVTQTPRYLIKTRGQQVTLSCSPISGHRSVSWYQQTPGQGLQFLFEYFSETQRNKGNFPGRFSGRQFSNSRSEMNVSTLELGDSALYLCASSLETGDTGELFFGEGSRLTVL.